Listed below are T cell receptor beta chains from one sample, sequenced in a study of identical twins. TCRdb recomputed calls from the 5' RACE reads with MiXCR, one row per CDR3 protein. The data show under 1 million distinct CDR3 sequences, with 9% to 15% seen just once and roughly 1.5% held by the top ten. The data were also submitted as part of a second study, on yellow fever vaccine responses in identical twins.

The sequenced sample was PBMCs. The receptor source for this set is a woman aged 18-30 years in good health. CDR3s include the opening cysteine and the closing phenylalanine or tryptophan.

>TRBJ1-6|TRBV7-9|11
CASSLDGPLHF
>TRBJ1-2|TRBV19|16
CASSISNPGKVSGYTF
>TRBJ1-4|TRBV19|14
CASSRIGANEKLFF
>TRBJ2-5|TRBV15|13
CATEGGELETQYF
>TRBJ2-7|TRBV7-6|14
CASSSRTGLYEQYF
>TRBJ2-7|TRBV9|15
CASSIRGTSGDEQYF
>TRBJ2-3|TRBV4-1|15
CASSQGYRGTDTQYF
>TRBJ2-2|TRBV24-1|17
CATSDPGTPGNTGELFF
>TRBJ2-1|TRBV20-1|15
CSARDSGTNYNEQFF
>TRBJ1-1|TRBV20-1|12
CSGGGSNTEAFF
>TRBJ2-2|TRBV29-1|15
CSVGDRVFDTGELFF
>TRBJ1-1|TRBV6-4|13
CASSSTVDTEAFF
>TRBJ2-3|TRBV11-2|16
CASSLKGQGSADTQYF
>TRBJ1-5|TRBV5-1|15
CASSLEGRVNQPQHF
>TRBJ2-1|TRBV4-1|17
CASSHITSGAKYNEQFF
>TRBJ2-1|TRBV10-3|16
CAIRTSGRSGHNEQFF
>TRBJ1-2|TRBV29-1|16
CSVESVGAAEPAGYTF
>TRBJ2-5|TRBV5-1|15
CASSLVGQLSETQYF
>TRBJ2-3|TRBV5-1|16
CASSLVVGDPTDTQYF
>TRBJ1-6|TRBV20-1|16
CSARGTGPFDGSPLHF
>TRBJ1-5|TRBV12-3/TRBV12-4|14
CASSLRGPNQPQHF
>TRBJ1-1|TRBV20-1|13
CSAQEDRVTEAFF
>TRBJ2-1|TRBV20-1|14
CSASDRGRSNEQFF
>TRBJ1-5|TRBV28|13
CASRLTAGVPQHF
>TRBJ2-3|TRBV6-1|16
CASSVASGLSTDTQYF
>TRBJ2-1|TRBV29-1|13
CSVRTGAYNEQFF
>TRBJ1-2|TRBV20-1|11
CSARDNYGYTF
>TRBJ2-5|TRBV6-5|13
CASSSTSYETQYF
>TRBJ1-2|TRBV6-1|15
CASRGRELRNYGYTF
>TRBJ2-5|TRBV28|16
CASSSSTSGMRETQYF
>TRBJ1-1|TRBV20-1|12
CSAPGQGAEAFF
>TRBJ2-3|TRBV25-1|18
CASSPPLAGGPSPDTQYF
>TRBJ2-1|TRBV2|15
CASSDIAGGPHEQFF
>TRBJ2-1|TRBV28|19
CASSLGTPGTYGIGNEQFF
>TRBJ2-1|TRBV29-1|16
CSGRTSGGLSYNEQFF
>TRBJ2-1|TRBV7-9|14
CASSPGGRTNEQFF
>TRBJ2-1|TRBV28|19
CASSTNDEISKVVKGEQFF
>TRBJ2-1|TRBV7-2|16
CASSFQTGGSYNEQFF
>TRBJ2-2|TRBV7-8|15
CASSLRQGLNGELFF
>TRBJ2-2|TRBV12-3/TRBV12-4|14
CASSFGGVTGELFF
>TRBJ2-5|TRBV2|14
CASRTDHGGETQYF
>TRBJ1-1|TRBV6-5|14
CASSLAQGFTEAFF
>TRBJ1-2|TRBV3-1|16
CASSQSGTGTHHGYTF
>TRBJ2-1|TRBV6-5|14
CASSYQDSYNEQFF
>TRBJ2-1|TRBV7-9|15
CASSSIVGANNEQFF
>TRBJ2-3|TRBV3-1|15
CASSQNGGPSNTQYF
>TRBJ1-4|TRBV6-5|12
CASWAVGEKLFF
>TRBJ2-1|TRBV2|17
CASSHFSGTGQYNEQFF
>TRBJ1-2|TRBV19|12
CASHRVDYGYTF
>TRBJ2-5|TRBV5-1|12
CASRWAQETQYF
>TRBJ2-1|TRBV12-3/TRBV12-4|17
CASSPGLAGAFFDEQFF
>TRBJ2-3|TRBV6-1|13
CATGRPFIDTQYF
>TRBJ2-1|TRBV6-6|13
CASSYLFGTEQFF
>TRBJ2-7|TRBV6-8|14
CASRIRDGRKEQYF
>TRBJ2-3|TRBV5-1|16
CASSLAVDTSTDTQYF
>TRBJ2-1|TRBV6-5|14
CASSYGGQYNEQFF
>TRBJ1-5|TRBV6-1|15
CASSPQGISNQPQHF
>TRBJ1-4|TRBV10-3|16
CAISEGVNRGREKLFF
>TRBJ1-4|TRBV3-1|15
CACSQAGQGNEKLFF
>TRBJ2-2|TRBV18|17
CASSPTLPGLRTGELFF